This T cell receptor beta chain was observed in a study of blood T cell repertoires in COVID-19. About the research overall: From T cells, B-cell-depleted T cells, or PBMCs came the material, which was cDNA or gDNA.

During active infection, Seattle patients enrolled and were then monitored through disease. Source study methods: Amplified reference gene primers provided the basis for estimating nucleated cell counts. Sequencing used immunoSEQ multiplex PCR; TCRdb keeps in-frame clones, though not all of them. From that table come the V and J calls and clone size; the DNA was used to work out D and trimming. There are a few hundred thousand clones in the sample; 75% to 90% occur only once, and around 8% lies in the top ten. Germline CDR1 SGHTA, CDR2 FQGTGA. V dropped 5 bases and J dropped 4; count of bases not matched to a gene: 5. The CDR3 is 14 residues long.

This chain connects TRBV7-3 to TRBJ1-1, with 9 bases aligning to TRBD1. This clonotype was obtained from a woman of 80 years or more with COVID-19, enrolled during active disease. Specimen: peripheral blood. The CDR3 sequence is CASSPQGAITEAFF. CDR3 in DNA: TGTGCCAGCAGCCCACAGGGGGCCATCACTGAAGCTTTCTTT.